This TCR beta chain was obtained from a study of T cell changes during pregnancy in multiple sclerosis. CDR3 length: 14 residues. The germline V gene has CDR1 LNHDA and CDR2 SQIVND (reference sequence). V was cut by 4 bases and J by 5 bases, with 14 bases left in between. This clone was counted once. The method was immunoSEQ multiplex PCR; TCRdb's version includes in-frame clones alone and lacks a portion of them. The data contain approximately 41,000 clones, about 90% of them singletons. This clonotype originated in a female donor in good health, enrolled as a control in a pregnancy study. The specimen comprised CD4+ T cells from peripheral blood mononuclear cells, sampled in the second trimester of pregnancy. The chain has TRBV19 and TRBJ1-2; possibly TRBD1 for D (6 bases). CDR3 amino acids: CASSTPGVRYGYTF. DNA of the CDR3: TGTGCCAGTAGTACCCCAGGGGTTCGGTATGGCTACACCTTC.